Described below is a single TCR beta chain sequence and its context. The record originates from a study of blood T cell repertoires in COVID-19. Study background: Collection of acute and convalescent COVID-19 samples took place in the United States, Italy and Spain. T cells, B-cell-depleted T cells, or PBMCs provided the cDNA or gDNA that served as material.

V lost 5 bases and J 2 bases, leaving 9 bases between the germline ends. The germline gives CDR1 LNHNV, CDR2 YYDKDF (reference sequence). The CDR3 runs 13 residues. Original processing methods: Cell counts per sample came from amplifying reference gene primers. TCRdb's table, derived via immunoSEQ multiplex PCR, lists solely in-frame clones and lacks some. V, J and clone size were drawn from that table, and D and trimming were deduced from the DNA. The profile shows tens of thousands of clones, roughly 90% of them singletons. The sequencing input was peripheral blood. The chain is built from TRBV15 and TRBJ1-2, with D perhaps matching TRBD1 (5 bases). The source is a man aged 65 to 85 with active or convalescent COVID-19. Here the CDR3 reads CATSPQENYGYTF. The CDR3 DNA sequence: TGTGCCACCAGCCCACAGGAGAACTATGGCTACACCTTC.